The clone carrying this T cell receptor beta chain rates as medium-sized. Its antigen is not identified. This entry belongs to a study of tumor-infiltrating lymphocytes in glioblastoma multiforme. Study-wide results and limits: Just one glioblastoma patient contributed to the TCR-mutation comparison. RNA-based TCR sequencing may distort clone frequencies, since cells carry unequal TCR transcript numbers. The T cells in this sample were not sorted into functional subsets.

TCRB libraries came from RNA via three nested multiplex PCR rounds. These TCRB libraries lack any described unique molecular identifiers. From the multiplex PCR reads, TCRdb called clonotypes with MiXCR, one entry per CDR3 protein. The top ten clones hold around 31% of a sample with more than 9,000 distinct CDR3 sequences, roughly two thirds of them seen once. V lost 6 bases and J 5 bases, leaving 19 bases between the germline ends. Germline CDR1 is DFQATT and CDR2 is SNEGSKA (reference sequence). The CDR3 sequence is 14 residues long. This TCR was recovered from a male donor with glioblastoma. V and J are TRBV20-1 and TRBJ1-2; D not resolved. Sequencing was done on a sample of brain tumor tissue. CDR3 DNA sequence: TGCAGTGCGCAAGACCTCTTTGGACTATATGGCTACACCTTC. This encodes CSAQDLFGLYGYTF.